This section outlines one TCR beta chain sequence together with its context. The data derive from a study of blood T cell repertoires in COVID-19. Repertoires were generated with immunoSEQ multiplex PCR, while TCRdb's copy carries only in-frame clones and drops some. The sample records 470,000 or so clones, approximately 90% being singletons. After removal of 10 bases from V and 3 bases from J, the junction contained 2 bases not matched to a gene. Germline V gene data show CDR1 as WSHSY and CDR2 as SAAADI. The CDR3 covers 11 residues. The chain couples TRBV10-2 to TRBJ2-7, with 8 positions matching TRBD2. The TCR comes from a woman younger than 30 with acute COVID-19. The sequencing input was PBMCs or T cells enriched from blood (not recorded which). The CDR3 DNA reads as TGCGCCACCCGGGAGGGCTACGAGCAGTACTTC. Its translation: CATREGYEQYF.